The 13 T cell receptor beta chains below come from one sample, sequenced in a study of CD8 T cells in ankylosing spondylitis. TCRdb re-derived calls from the 5' RACE reads in MiXCR, one entry per CDR3 protein. Found here are 200,000 or so distinct CDR3 sequences, 20% to 30% of them singletons; the top ten hold less than 8.5%. The sequenced sample was blood, either unsorted or a sorted T cell fraction (not recorded which). All receptors derive from a male donor with ankylosing spondylitis or in good health (not recorded which).

This clonotype came up many times. J is TRBJ2-3 and V is TRBV29-1; no clear D. The length of the CDR3 is 11 residues. Trimming took 5 bases from V and 4 from J, leaving 7 bases between them. The germline V gene has CDR1 SQVTM and CDR2 ANQGSEA. The CDR3 region is CSVTRSDTQYF. CDR3 DNA: TGCAGCGTTACCAGGTCAGATACGCAGTATTTT.

With respect to this clonotype: The junction departs from germline at one end; a sequencing error may be responsible. The chain couples TRBV20-1 to TRBJ2-1, with TRBD2 identical over 11 bases. The CDR3 is 17 amino acids. CDR1 and CDR2 (germline): DFQATT, SNEGSKA (reference sequence). The CDR3 region has the DNA TGCTGTGCTCCCAACCCTCTATTAGCGGGAGGGAGCAGTGAGCAGTTCTTC. Its translation is CCAPNPLLAGGSSEQFF.

Of note for this clonotype: At one end, the junction sequence differs from germline, possibly due to a read error. The V call is TRBV10-3, the J call TRBJ2-7, with 9 bases fitting TRBD1. CDR1 is ENHRY and CDR2 is SYGVKD in the germline V gene. The CDR3 is made up of 15 amino acids. CDR3 DNA: TGTGCCACCAGTTCCGGACAGGGGCGAGCCGACGAGCAGTACTTC. This encodes CATSSGQGRADEQYF.

J is TRBJ2-3 and V is TRBV6-5, with 10 bases fitting TRBD2. Germline CDR1 is MNHEY and CDR2 is SVGAGI. The CDR3 sequence is 15 residues long. The ends lost 2 bases at V and 1 base at J; junction bases unmatched: 0. The CDR3, as DNA: TGTGCCAGCAGTTACGGGACTAGCGGCACAGATACGCAGTATTTT. Its translation: CASSYGTSGTDTQYF.

The sample holds a few counts of this clonotype. This sequence joins TRBV6-2 or TRBV6-3 and TRBJ2-5; 8 bases line up with TRBD1. The V and J ends lost 7 bases and 4 bases, in that order; junction bases with no gene match: 11. There are 15 residues in the CDR3. Germline V gives CDR1 MNHEY, CDR2 SVGEGT. The CDR3 sequence: CASNRRTGFGETQYF. CDR3 sequence (DNA): TGTGCCAGCAACCGCCGGACAGGGTTTGGAGAGACCCAGTACTTC.

This clonotype was seen repeatedly, ten times or more. V is TRBV5-6 and J is TRBJ2-5; D is unresolved. V lost 1 base, J lost 4 bases, and 8 bases lay in between. This CDR3 spans 13 amino acids. Germline CDR1 reads SGHDT; CDR2 reads YYEEEE. In DNA form, the CDR3 reads TGTGCCAGCAGCTTGTGGCAGCGAGAGACCCAGTACTTC. Its translation: CASSLWQRETQYF.

This clonotype was seen only once. This rearrangement joins TRBV5-1 to TRBJ1-1; 9 nucleotides match TRBD1. The CDR3 loop spans 14 amino acids. Germline values: CDR1 SGHRS, CDR2 YFSETQ. V gave up 4 bases and J gave up 3 bases; unmatched junction bases: 4. In DNA form, the CDR3 reads TGCGCCAGCAGCGTCGGACAGGGGTACACTGAAGCTTTCTTT. Protein product: CASSVGQGYTEAFF. Full variable domain (missing parts from reference TRBV5-1 and TRBJ1-1): KAGVTQTPRYLIKTRGQQVTLSCSPISGHRSVSWYQQTPGQGLQFLFEYFSETQRNKGNFPGRFSGRQFSNSRSEMNVSTLELGDSALYLCASSVGQGYTEAFFGQGTRLTVV.

The chain is built from TRBV19 and TRBJ2-1, with a possible D match to TRBD1 (6 bases). CDR1 and CDR2 (germline): LNHDA, SQIVND (reference sequence). The CDR3 runs to 15 residues. Trimming shortened V by 9 bases and J by 9 bases, and 24 bases separated the two germline ends. The CDR3 DNA sequence: TGTGCCAGCCTGAGAGACCACAGGGCTTTCGGTGAGCAGTTCTTC. Translation: CASLRDHRAFGEQFF.

The rearrangement joins TRBV12-3 or TRBV12-4 to TRBJ2-1; D may match TRBD1 or TRBD2 (5 bases each). The CDR3 spans 16 residues. Trimming cost V 5 bases and J 3 bases, with 17 bases left between them. In nucleotides, the CDR3 is TGTGCCAGCAGTCCCCGGGGAAGGGGCAGCTACAATGAGCAGTTCTTC. Its protein product is CASSPRGRGSYNEQFF.

This clonotype was picked up a small number of times. The V gene is TRBV7-2, the J gene TRBJ2-7, with D unresolved. The V end was cut by 7 bases, the J end by 2 bases, with 6 bases between. Germline CDR1 is SGHTA and CDR2 is FQGNSA. The CDR3 runs to 11 residues. CDR3 amino acids: CASTYTYEQYF. The CDR3 coding sequence is TGTGCCAGCACCTACACCTACGAGCAGTACTTC. Full variable domain (missing parts from reference TRBV7-2 and TRBJ2-7): GAGVSQSPSNKVTEKGKDVELRCDPISGHTALYWYRQSLGQGLEFLIYFQGNSAPDKSGLPSDRFSAERTGGSVSTLTIQRTQQEDSAVYLCASTYTYEQYFGPGTRLTVT.

This clonotype was recorded many times. This rearrangement joins TRBV29-1 to TRBJ2-6, with a tentative D call TRBD1 (6 bases). CDR3 length equals 15 residues. Between the trimmed V and J ends, which lost 7 bases and 4 bases, there was a span of 17 bases. Germline V lookup: CDR1 SQVTM, CDR2 ANQGSEA. The CDR3 loop reads CSARDTASGANVLTF. CDR3 in DNA: TGCAGCGCCCGGGACACTGCCTCGGGGGCCAACGTCCTGACTTTC.

The chain has TRBV7-8 and TRBJ2-7; 9 positions match TRBD2. V lost 5 bases and J lost 7; bases outside the gene matches: 15. The CDR3 has 16 residues. Germline V gene data show CDR1 as SGHVS and CDR2 as FQNEAQ. CDR3 coding DNA: TGTGCCAGCAGCCTAGGGGGATTAGCGGGAGCGGGTGAGCAGTACTTC. The encoded protein is CASSLGGLAGAGEQYF.

The V call is TRBV5-4, the J call TRBJ2-1; the D is unclear. Trimming removed 4 bases from V and 16 bases from J, with 15 bases in between. Per germline, CDR1 SGHNT and CDR2 YYREEE (reference sequence). The CDR3 has 11 amino acids. CDR3 in amino acids: CASSIDRIFFF. The CDR3 DNA is TGTGCCAGCAGCATAGACCGTATTTTTTTCTTC.